Below, 24 T cell receptor beta chains from the same sample are listed, as sequenced in a study of Ad26.COV2.S vaccination and SARS-CoV-2 variants listed by TCRdb under 2021. Library preparation employed the immunoSEQ multiplex PCR assay. The immuneACCESS repertoire file appears here via TCRdb, limited to in-frame rearrangements. These files lack a portion of the clones; in checked studies, under half of the deficit traces to unresolved V genes, and the cause of the others is not known. Recorded for this sample are about 370,000 clones; roughly nine tenths of them occurred a single time. The ten largest clonotypes hold approximately 3.7% of the sample. Explained via the paper, the treatment or condition label denotes: about 20 received Ad26.COV2.S at low or high dose, single or two shots; a few received placebo; per-sample allocation not given. Repertoires of vaccine and placebo recipients were sequenced from samples collected on day 63 after the first injection.

The sample consisted of peripheral blood, taken in a trial of Ad26.COV2.S vaccine versus placebo. These receptors originate from a person aged 18-60 years who received the Ad26.COV2.S COVID-19 vaccine or a placebo.

CDR3 sequence (DNA): TGTGCCAGCAGTTACTCGGGGGGTCCCACTGAAGCTTTCTTT. This gives the protein CASSYSGGPTEAFF. The V and J genes are TRBV6-5 and TRBJ1-1; TRBD1 might be the D (5 bases). Germline CDR1 reads MNHEY; CDR2 reads SVGAGI. The V gene lost 0 bases and the J gene lost 4 bases, with 9 bases spanning the gap. CDR3 length equals 14 residues.

This clone was seen a few times. The J gene is TRBJ1-2, the V gene TRBV19, with D possibly TRBD1 on 6 matching bases. This CDR3 contains 14 residues. With 3 bases removed from V and 4 bases from J, the gap between germline ends came to 12 bases. Germline lookup yields CDR1 LNHDA and CDR2 SQIVND (reference sequence). CDR3 nucleotides: TGTGCCAGTAGTATTACAGGGCTCAGCTATGGCTACACCTTC. This translates into CASSITGLSYGYTF.

The chain links TRBV2 to TRBJ1-2, with unresolved D. Deletions cut 0 bases from V and 0 bases from J, with 11 bases between. The length of the CDR3 is 16 residues. Germline V gene sequence: CDR1 SNHLY, CDR2 FYNNEI. The CDR3 DNA sequence: TGTGCCAGCAGTGAAGCGCTTCACCCAGCTAACTATGGCTACACCTTC. Translating gives CASSEALHPANYGYTF.

This clone was observed a handful of times. J is TRBJ2-7 and V is TRBV5-1; D unclear. V shed 3 bases and J shed 0 bases, with 1 base lying between them. The germline V gene encodes CDR1 SGHRS and CDR2 YFSETQ. This CDR3 comprises 11 residues. Here the CDR3 reads CASSSSYEQYF. The CDR3 DNA is TGCGCCAGCAGCTCCTCCTACGAGCAGTACTTC.

This clone was counted once. The V gene is TRBV5-5, the J gene TRBJ2-7; D ambiguous. Germline V CDR1 and CDR2: SGHKS, YYEKEE (reference sequence). This CDR3 contains 13 residues. V lost 2 bases and J 2 bases, leaving 8 bases between the germline ends. The CDR3 DNA reads as TGTGCCAGCAGCTTACATGCCGCCTACGAGCAGTACTTC. This gives the protein CASSLHAAYEQYF. Based on the CDR3 plus reference TRBV5-5 and TRBJ2-7, the full variable domain is DAGVTQSPTHLIKTRGQQVTLRCSPISGHKSVSWYQQVLGQGPQFIFQYYEKEERGRGNFPDRFSARQFPNYSSELNVNALLLGDSALYLCASSLHAAYEQYFGPGTRLTVT.

The rearrangement uses TRBV19 and TRBJ1-4, with a possible D match to TRBD1 (5 bases). Germline CDR1 reads LNHDA; CDR2 reads SQIVND (reference sequence). This CDR3 is 14 amino acids long. Deletions cut 5 bases from V and 10 bases from J, with 17 bases between. The CDR3 sequence is CASSSQPTGVKLFF. DNA of the CDR3: TGTGCCAGTAGTTCACAGCCGACGGGGGTAAAACTGTTTTTT.

The genes are TRBV7-8 and TRBJ1-4, with D possibly being TRBD1 (6 bases). The CDR3 contains 15 residues. The ends were cut back, 0 bases at V and 7 bases at J, with 12 bases in the middle. From germline, CDR1 is SGHVS and CDR2 FQNEAQ. The DNA of the CDR3 is TGTGCCAGCAGCTTAGCGCAGGGGCTGGGTGAAAAACTGTTTTTT. It is translated as CASSLAQGLGEKLFF.

V gene TRBV4-3 combines with J gene TRBJ2-6; D is uncertain. This CDR3 region has 16 residues. Trimming cost V 3 bases and J 0 bases, with 9 bases left between them. Germline V gene sequence: CDR1 LGHNA, CDR2 YSLEER. The CDR3: CASSHGRYSGANVLTF. The DNA of the CDR3 is TGCGCCAGCAGCCACGGACGGTACTCTGGGGCCAACGTCCTGACTTTC.

This chain connects TRBV20-1 to TRBJ2-1; D gene ambiguous. Per the germline V gene, CDR1 is DFQATT and CDR2 is SNEGSKA (reference sequence). This CDR3 has 10 residues. Trimming took off 6 bases at V and 8 bases at J, with 8 bases between the two ends. CDR3 loop: CSANFHEQFF. The CDR3 DNA sequence: TGCAGTGCCAACTTTCATGAGCAGTTCTTC.

The chain recombines TRBV7-7 with TRBJ2-5; possibly TRBD2 for D (6 bases). V was pared by 5 bases and J by 3 bases, with 16 bases between. CDR3 length equals 15 residues. The germline V gene has CDR1 SSHAT and CDR2 FNYEAQ (reference sequence). CDR3 nucleotides: TGTGCCAGCAGCCACCTCGGGCGGGGAGAAGAGACCCAGTACTTC. Protein sequence: CASSHLGRGEETQYF.

The chain uses TRBV6-5 and TRBJ1-1; D not certain. This CDR3 has 13 amino acids. CDR1 is MNHEY, CDR2 SVGAGI, per germline. The V and J ends lost 2 bases and 6 bases respectively, with 10 bases between them. CDR3 amino acids: CASSYQAEAEAFF. The DNA for the CDR3 is TGTGCCAGCAGTTACCAGGCGGAGGCTGAAGCTTTCTTT.

The chain combines TRBV14 with TRBJ2-3; D uncertain. There are 14 residues in the CDR3. Germline V gene data show CDR1 as SGHDN and CDR2 as FVKESK. V lost 3 bases, J lost 0 bases, and 7 bases lay in between. The CDR3 DNA sequence: TGTGCCAGCAGCCATCGTGGCAGCACAGATACGCAGTATTTT. As protein: CASSHRGSTDTQYF.

This sequence joins TRBV28 and TRBJ1-1, with 7 positions matching TRBD1. The CDR3 has 14 residues. Germline V lookup: CDR1 MDHEN, CDR2 SYDVKM. With V trimmed by 3 bases and J by 7 bases, 8 bases remained unmatched. This CDR3 is CASSFGDSTIEAFF. CDR3 coding DNA: TGTGCCAGCAGTTTTGGGGACAGCACGATTGAAGCTTTCTTT.

This clone has only a few counts. This chain links TRBV7-5 with TRBJ1-5; TRBD1 is taken as the D call from the table, unchecked against the DNA. TRBV7-5 is given as a pseudogene. The CDR3 covers 17 residues. CDR3 bases: TGTGCCAGAAGCCAACCCTCAAACCAGGGGGCGAATCAGCCCCAGCATTTT. Translating gives CARSQPSNQGANQPQHF.

The rearrangement links TRBV6-1 to TRBJ2-7, with TRBD2 as a possible D gene (5 bases). CDR3 length: 16 residues. The V gene's germline CDR1 is MNHNS and CDR2 SASEGT. Trimming pared 4 bases from V and 0 bases from J, leaving 16 bases between. The DNA for the CDR3 is TGTGCCAGCAGTGCCCTCAGGACGGGGAGCTCCTACGAGCAGTACTTC. Protein sequence: CASSALRTGSSYEQYF.

The chain's CDR3 is CATSDSRGAGANVLTF. The CDR3 coding sequence is TGTGCCACCAGTGATTCCCGGGGGGCCGGGGCCAACGTCCTGACTTTC. The V call is TRBV24-1, the J call TRBJ2-6; D might be TRBD2 (7 bases). Germline values: CDR1 KGHDR, CDR2 SFDVKD. V shed 2 bases and J shed 4 bases, with 11 bases lying between them. CDR3 length: 16 amino acids.

The chain employs TRBV28 and TRBJ2-7; D unresolved. The V gene's germline CDR1 is MDHEN and CDR2 SYDVKM. Deletions cut 5 bases from V and 5 bases from J, with 16 bases between. The CDR3 is 14 amino acids. CDR3 nucleotide sequence: TGTGCCAGCAGTCCCCGGTCCCGTTACCACGAGCAGTACTTC. This gives the protein CASSPRSRYHEQYF.

The chain has TRBV6-5 and TRBJ1-1, with TRBD1 matching 7 bases. The germline V gene encodes CDR1 MNHEY and CDR2 SVGAGI. CDR3 length: 11 amino acids. Unmatched junction bases numbered 5, after V lost 9 bases and J lost 7 bases. CDR3 region: CASIWTGEAFF. The DNA for the CDR3 is TGTGCCAGTATTTGGACAGGTGAAGCTTTCTTT.

This chain links TRBV29-1 with TRBJ2-3; TRBD2 agrees at 10 bases. CDR3 length equals 14 residues. Germline assignment: CDR1 SQVTM and CDR2 ANQGSEA. V trimming: 6 bases; J trimming: 6 bases; junction bases outside the gene matches: 9. The CDR3 DNA reads as TGCAGCGTGTCCACTAGCGGGGTCAGGGATACGCAGTATTTT. Its protein is CSVSTSGVRDTQYF.

V usage is TRBV7-9 and J usage is TRBJ1-5, with D unresolved. The germline V gene encodes CDR1 SEHNR and CDR2 FQNEAQ (reference sequence). V dropped 6 bases and J dropped 0 bases, with 3 bases sitting between them. CDR3 size: 12 residues. Here the CDR3 reads CASRNSNQPQHF. CDR3 DNA: TGTGCCAGCAGGAATAGCAATCAGCCCCAGCATTTT.

The rearrangement links TRBV7-8 to TRBJ2-2, with 9 bases that match TRBD1. Looked up from germline, CDR1 is SGHVS and CDR2 is FQNEAQ. With 5 bases clipped from V and 4 bases from J, the junction kept 11 bases outside the gene matches. The CDR3 has 17 amino acids. The DNA for the CDR3 is TGTGCCAGCAGCCCCATAGGGGACAGGGAGGCCACCGGGGAGCTGTTTTTT. It encodes CASSPIGDREATGELFF.

The chain couples TRBV21-1 to TRBJ2-3; the table calls TRBD2, which could not be checked here. TRBV21-1 is designated a pseudogene. This CDR3 has 19 amino acids. In nucleotides, the CDR3 is TGTGCCAGCAGCAAAGGACTAGCGGGGGGCCACCACAACACAGATACGCAGTATTTT. Translated: CASSKGLAGGHHNTDTQYF.

The chain combines TRBV5-1 with TRBJ2-7; TRBD1 agrees at 8 bases. Per the germline V gene, CDR1 is SGHRS and CDR2 is YFSETQ. The CDR3 is 14 residues long. The V segment lost 2 bases and the J segment 5 bases; nucleotides outside the gene matches: 6. The CDR3 sequence: CASSFTGGRNEQYF. As DNA, the CDR3 is TGCGCCAGCAGCTTTACAGGGGGGAGGAACGAGCAGTACTTC.

The V call is TRBV4-1, the J call TRBJ2-5, with D possibly matching TRBD1 (6 bases). V shed 0 bases and J shed 4 bases, with 12 bases lying between them. The V gene's germline CDR1 is MGHRA and CDR2 YSYEKL. This CDR3 has 15 residues. CDR3 loop: CASSQDQGSGETQYF. The CDR3 bases are TGCGCCAGCAGCCAAGATCAGGGGAGTGGAGAGACCCAGTACTTC.